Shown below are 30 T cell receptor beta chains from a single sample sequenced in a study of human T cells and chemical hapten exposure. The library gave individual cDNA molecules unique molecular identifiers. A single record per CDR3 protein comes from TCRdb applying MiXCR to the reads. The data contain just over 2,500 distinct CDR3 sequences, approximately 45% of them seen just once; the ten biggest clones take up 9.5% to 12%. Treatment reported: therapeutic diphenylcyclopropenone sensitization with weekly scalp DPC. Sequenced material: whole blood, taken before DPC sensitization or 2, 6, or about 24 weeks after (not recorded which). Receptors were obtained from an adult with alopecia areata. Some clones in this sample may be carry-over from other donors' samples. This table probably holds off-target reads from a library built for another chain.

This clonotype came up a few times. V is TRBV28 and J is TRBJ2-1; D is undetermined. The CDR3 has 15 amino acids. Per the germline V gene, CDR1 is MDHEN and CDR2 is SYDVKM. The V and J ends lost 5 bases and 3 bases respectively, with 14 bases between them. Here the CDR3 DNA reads TGTGCCAGCAGTCCCAGCGCTCTAAACTACAATGAGCAGTTCTTC. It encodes CASSPSALNYNEQFF.

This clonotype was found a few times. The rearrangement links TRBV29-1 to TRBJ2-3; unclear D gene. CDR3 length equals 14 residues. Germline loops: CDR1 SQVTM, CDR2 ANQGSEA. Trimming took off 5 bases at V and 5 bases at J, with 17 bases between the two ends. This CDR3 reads CSVKSGSRGDTQYF. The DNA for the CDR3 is TGCAGCGTTAAATCCGGCAGTAGAGGAGATACGCAGTATTTT.

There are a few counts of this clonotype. CDR3 DNA sequence: TGTGCCAGCAGCTTAGCATCGATAGCGGGAGTCAACGGGGAGCTGTTTTTT. Translation gives CASSLASIAGVNGELFF. The chain uses TRBV7-6 and TRBJ2-2, with TRBD2 identical over 9 bases. This CDR3 has 17 amino acids. Per germline, CDR1 SGHVS and CDR2 FNYEAQ. V shed 0 bases and J 7 bases; nucleotides not matched to a gene: 9.

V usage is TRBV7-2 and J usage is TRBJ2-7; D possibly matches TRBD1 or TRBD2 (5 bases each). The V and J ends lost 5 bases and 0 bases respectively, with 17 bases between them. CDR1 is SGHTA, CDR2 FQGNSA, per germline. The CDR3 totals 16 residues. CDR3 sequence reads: CASSLRPGRSSYEQYF. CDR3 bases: TGTGCCAGCAGCCTACGCCCGGGACGGAGCTCCTACGAGCAGTACTTC.

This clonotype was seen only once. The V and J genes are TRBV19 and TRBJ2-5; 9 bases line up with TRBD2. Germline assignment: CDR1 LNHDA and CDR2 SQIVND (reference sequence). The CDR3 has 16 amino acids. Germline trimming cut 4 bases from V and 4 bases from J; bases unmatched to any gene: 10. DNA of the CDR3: TGTGCCAGTAGTAGGGTAGCGGGAGCCCTGGGAGAGACCCAGTACTTC. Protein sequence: CASSRVAGALGETQYF.

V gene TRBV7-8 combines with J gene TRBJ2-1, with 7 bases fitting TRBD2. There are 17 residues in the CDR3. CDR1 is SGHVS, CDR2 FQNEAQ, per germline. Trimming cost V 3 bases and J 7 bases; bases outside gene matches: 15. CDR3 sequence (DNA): TGTGCCAGCAGCTTTAAGGCGGGAGTAGGAATAGGAAATGAGCAGTTCTTC. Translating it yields CASSFKAGVGIGNEQFF.

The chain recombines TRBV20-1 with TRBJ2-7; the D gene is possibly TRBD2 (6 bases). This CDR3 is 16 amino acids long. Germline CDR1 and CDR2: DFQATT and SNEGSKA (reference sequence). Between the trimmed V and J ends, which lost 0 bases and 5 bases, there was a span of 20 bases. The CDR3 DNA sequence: TGCAGTGCTAGAGATGAAGTAGCGGAGAGTACAAACGAGCAGTACTTC. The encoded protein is CSARDEVAESTNEQYF.

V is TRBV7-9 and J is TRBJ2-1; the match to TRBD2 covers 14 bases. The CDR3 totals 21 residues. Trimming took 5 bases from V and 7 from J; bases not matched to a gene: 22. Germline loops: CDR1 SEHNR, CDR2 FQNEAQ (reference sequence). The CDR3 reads CASSPLFPGLAGVYSENEQFF. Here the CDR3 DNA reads TGTGCCAGCAGCCCTTTATTCCCGGGACTAGCGGGAGTGTATAGTGAGAATGAGCAGTTCTTC.

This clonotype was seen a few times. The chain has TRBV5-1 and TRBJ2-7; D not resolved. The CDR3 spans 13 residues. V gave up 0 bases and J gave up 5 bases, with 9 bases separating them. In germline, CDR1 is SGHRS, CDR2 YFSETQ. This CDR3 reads CASSLVVGNEQYF. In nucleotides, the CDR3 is TGCGCCAGCAGCTTGGTGGTAGGGAACGAGCAGTACTTC.

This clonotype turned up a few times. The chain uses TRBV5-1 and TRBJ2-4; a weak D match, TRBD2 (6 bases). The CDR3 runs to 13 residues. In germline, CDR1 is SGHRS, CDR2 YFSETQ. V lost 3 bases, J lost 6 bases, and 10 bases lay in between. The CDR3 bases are TGCGCCAGCAGCTCCCGGGACTCAAACATTCAGTACTTC. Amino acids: CASSSRDSNIQYF. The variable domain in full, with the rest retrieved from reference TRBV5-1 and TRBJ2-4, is KAGVTQTPRYLIKTRGQQVTLSCSPISGHRSVSWYQQTPGQGLQFLFEYFSETQRNKGNFPGRFSGRQFSNSRSEMNVSTLELGDSALYLCASSSRDSNIQYFGAGTRLSVL.

The CDR3 loop is CASSPRLGFVEQYF. The DNA of the CDR3 is TGTGCCAGCAGCCCCCGGCTGGGGTTCGTCGAGCAGTACTTC. V and J are TRBV5-8 and TRBJ2-7; D remains ambiguous. Trimming pared 4 bases from V and 6 bases from J, leaving 17 bases between. Germline loops: CDR1 SGHTS, CDR2 YDEGEE. The CDR3 loop spans 14 amino acids.

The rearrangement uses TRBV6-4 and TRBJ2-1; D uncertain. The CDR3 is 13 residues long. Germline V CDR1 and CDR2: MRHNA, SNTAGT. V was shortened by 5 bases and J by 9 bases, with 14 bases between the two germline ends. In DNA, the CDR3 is TGTGCCAGCAGTCTGGTGAACTTTGGTGAGCAGTTCTTC. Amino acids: CASSLVNFGEQFF.

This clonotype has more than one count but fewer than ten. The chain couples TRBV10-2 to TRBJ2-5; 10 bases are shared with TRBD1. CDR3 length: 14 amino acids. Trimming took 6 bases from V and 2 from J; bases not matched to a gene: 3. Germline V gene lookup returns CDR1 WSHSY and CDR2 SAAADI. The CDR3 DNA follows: TGCGCCAGCAGGGGACAGGGGCTTCAAGAGACCCAGTACTTC. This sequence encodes CASRGQGLQETQYF.

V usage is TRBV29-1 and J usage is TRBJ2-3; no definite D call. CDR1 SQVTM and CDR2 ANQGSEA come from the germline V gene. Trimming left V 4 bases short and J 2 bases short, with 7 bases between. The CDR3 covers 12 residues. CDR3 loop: CSVVGDTDTQYF. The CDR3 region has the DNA TGCAGCGTTGTTGGGGACACAGATACGCAGTATTTT.

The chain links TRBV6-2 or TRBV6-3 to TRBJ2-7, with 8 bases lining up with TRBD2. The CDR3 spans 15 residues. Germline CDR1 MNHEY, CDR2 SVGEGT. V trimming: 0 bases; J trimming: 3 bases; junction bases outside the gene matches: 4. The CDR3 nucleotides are TGTGCCAGCAGTTACTCGCCGGGAGGGAACTACGAGCAGTACTTC. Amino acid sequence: CASSYSPGGNYEQYF.

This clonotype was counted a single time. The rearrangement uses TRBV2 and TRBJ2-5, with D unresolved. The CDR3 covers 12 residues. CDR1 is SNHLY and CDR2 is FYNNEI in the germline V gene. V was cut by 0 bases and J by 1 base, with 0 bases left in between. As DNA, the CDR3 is TGTGCCAGCAGTGAAGCCCAAGAGACCCAGTACTTC. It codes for CASSEAQETQYF.

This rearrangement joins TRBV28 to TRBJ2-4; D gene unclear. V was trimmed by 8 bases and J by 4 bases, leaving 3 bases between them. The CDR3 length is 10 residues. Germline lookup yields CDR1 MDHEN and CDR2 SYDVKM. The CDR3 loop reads CASGKNIQYF. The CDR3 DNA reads TGTGCCAGCGGAAAAAACATTCAGTACTTC.

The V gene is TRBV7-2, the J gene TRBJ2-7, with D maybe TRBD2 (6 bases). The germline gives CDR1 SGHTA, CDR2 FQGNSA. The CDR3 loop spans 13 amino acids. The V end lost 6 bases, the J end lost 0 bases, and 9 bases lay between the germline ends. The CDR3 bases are TGTGCCAGCAGTGGGACTGTCTCCTACGAGCAGTACTTC. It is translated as CASSGTVSYEQYF. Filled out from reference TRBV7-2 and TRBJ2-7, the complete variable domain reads GAGVSQSPSNKVTEKGKDVELRCDPISGHTALYWYRQSLGQGLEFLIYFQGNSAPDKSGLPSDRFSAERTGGSVSTLTIQRTQQEDSAVYLCASSGTVSYEQYFGPGTRLTVT.

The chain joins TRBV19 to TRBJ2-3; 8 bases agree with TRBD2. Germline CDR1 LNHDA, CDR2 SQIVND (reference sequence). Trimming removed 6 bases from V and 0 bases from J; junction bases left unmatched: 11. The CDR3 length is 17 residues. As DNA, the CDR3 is TGTGCCAGTAGCACCTCCTGGCCGGGAGGGAGCACAGATACGCAGTATTTT. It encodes CASSTSWPGGSTDTQYF.

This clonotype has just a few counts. The CDR3, as DNA: TGTGCCAGCTCGCCTCTAGCGGGAGAGGGCGAGCAGTACTTC. Its protein is CASSPLAGEGEQYF. V gene TRBV18 combines with J gene TRBJ2-7; TRBD2 aligns across 10 bases. The CDR3 contains 14 residues. Trimming cost V 6 bases and J 6 bases; bases outside gene matches: 8. Germline CDR1 and CDR2: KGHSH and LQKENI.

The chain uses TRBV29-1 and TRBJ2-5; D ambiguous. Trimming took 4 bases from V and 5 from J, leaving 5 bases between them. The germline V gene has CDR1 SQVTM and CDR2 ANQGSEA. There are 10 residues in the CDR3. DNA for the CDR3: TGCAGCGTTGGCCAGGAGACCCAGTACTTC. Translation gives CSVGQETQYF.

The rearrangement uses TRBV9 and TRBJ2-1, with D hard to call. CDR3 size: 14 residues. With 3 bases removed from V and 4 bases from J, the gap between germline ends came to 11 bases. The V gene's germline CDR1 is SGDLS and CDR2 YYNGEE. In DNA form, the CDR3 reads TGTGCCAGCAGCGAGAACTCCAGGTACAATGAGCAGTTCTTC. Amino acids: CASSENSRYNEQFF.

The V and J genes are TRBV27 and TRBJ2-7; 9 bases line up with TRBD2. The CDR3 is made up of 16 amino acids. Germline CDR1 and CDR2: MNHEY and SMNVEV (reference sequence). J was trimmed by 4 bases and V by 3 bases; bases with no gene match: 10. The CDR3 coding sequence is TGTGCCAGCAGTTTTCTCCCCCCGGGACTAGCATACGAGCAGTACTTC. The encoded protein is CASSFLPPGLAYEQYF.

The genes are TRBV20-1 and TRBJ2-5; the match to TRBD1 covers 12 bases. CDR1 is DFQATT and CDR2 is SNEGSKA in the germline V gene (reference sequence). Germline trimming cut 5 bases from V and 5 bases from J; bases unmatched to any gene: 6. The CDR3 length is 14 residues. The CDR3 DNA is TGCAGTGCTCCCGGGACAGGGGGCGCGGAGACCCAGTACTTC. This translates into CSAPGTGGAETQYF.

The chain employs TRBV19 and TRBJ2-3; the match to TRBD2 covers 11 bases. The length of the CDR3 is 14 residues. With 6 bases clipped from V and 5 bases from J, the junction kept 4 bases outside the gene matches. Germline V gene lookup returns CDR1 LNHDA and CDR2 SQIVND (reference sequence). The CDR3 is CASRTSGRGDTQYF. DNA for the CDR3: TGTGCCAGTAGAACTAGCGGGAGAGGAGATACGCAGTATTTT.

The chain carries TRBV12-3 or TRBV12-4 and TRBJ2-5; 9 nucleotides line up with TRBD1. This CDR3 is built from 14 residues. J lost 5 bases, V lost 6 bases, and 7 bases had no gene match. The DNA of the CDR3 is TGTGCCAGCAGGAAGGAACAGGGGGCGGAGACCCAGTACTTC. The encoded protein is CASRKEQGAETQYF.

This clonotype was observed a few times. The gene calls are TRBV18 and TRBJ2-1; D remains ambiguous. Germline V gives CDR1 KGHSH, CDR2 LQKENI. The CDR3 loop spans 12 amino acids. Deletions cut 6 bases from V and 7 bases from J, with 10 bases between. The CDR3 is CASSWQANEQFF. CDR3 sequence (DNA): TGTGCCAGCTCCTGGCAGGCGAATGAGCAGTTCTTC.

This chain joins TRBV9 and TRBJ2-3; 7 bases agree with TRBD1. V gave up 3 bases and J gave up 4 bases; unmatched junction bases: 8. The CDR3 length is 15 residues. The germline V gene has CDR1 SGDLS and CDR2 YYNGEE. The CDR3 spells CASSATTGVADTQYF. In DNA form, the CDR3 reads TGTGCCAGCAGCGCAACTACAGGGGTGGCAGATACGCAGTATTTT.

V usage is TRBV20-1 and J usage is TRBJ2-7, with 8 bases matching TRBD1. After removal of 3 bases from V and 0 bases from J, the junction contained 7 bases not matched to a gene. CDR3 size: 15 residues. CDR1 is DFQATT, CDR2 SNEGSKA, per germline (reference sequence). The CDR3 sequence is CSARVRDRNSYEQYF. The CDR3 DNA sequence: TGCAGTGCTAGGGTACGGGACAGGAACTCCTACGAGCAGTACTTC.

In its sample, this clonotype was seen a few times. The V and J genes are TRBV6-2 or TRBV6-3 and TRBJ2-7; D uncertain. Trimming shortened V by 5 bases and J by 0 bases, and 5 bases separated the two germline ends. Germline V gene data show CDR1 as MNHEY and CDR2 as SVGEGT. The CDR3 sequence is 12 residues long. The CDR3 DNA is TGTGCCAGCAGTACCCTCTCCTACGAGCAGTACTTC. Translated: CASSTLSYEQYF.